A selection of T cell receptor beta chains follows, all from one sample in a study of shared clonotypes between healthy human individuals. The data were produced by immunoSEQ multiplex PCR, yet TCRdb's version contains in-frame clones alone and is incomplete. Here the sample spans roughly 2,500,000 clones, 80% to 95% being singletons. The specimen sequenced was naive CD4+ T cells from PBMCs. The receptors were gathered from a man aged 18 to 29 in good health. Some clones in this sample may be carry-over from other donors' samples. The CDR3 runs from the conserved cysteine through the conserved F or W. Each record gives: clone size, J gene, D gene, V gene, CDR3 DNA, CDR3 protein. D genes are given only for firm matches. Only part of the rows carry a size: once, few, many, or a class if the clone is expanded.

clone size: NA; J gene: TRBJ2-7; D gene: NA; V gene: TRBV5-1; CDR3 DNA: TGCGCCAGCAGCTTGGTTGGTGAGCAGCCCTCCTACGAGCAGTACTTC; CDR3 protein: CASSLVGEQPSYEQYF
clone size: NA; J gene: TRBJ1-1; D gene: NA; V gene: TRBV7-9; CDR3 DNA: TGTGCCAGCAGCGGGGTAAGCCTTGGGAACACTGAAGCTTTCTTT; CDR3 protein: CASSGVSLGNTEAFF
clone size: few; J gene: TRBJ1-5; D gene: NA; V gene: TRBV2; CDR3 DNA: TGTGCCAGCAGTGAAATCGGGTTCAATCAGCCCCAGCATTTT; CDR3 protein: CASSEIGFNQPQHF
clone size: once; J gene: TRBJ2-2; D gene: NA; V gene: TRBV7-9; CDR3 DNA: TGTGCCAGCAGCTTACAGGGCCGGGATACTAGTTCGGGGGAGCTGTTTTTT; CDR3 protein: CASSLQGRDTSSGELFF
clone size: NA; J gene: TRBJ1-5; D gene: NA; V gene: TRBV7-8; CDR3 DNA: TGTGCCAGCAGCTTAGTAGGCCAGACTAATCAGCCCCAGCATTTT; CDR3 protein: CASSLVGQTNQPQHF
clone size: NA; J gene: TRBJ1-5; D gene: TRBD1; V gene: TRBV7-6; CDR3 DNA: TGTGCCAGCAGCTTGCAGGGGGCCCGGAGCAATCAGCCCCAGCATTTT; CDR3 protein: CASSLQGARSNQPQHF
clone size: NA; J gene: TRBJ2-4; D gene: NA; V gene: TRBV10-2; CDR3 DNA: TGCGCCAGCAGTCCCAAAAACATTCAGTACTTC; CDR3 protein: CASSPKNIQYF
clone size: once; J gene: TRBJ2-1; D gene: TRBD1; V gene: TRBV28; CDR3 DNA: TGTGCCAGCACCCCTATTGGACAGGGGGCATATAGTGAGCAGTTCTTC; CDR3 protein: CASTPIGQGAYSEQFF
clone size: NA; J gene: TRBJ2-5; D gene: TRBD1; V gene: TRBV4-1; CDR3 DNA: TGCGCCAGCAGCCTACAGGGGACACAAGAGACCCAGTACTTC; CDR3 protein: CASSLQGTQETQYF
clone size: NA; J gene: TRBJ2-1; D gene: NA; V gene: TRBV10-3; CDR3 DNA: TGTGCCATCAGTGGGCCAGGGGACTCCTACAATGAGCAGTTCTTC; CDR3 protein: CAISGPGDSYNEQFF
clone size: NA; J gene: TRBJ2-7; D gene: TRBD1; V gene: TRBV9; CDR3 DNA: TGTGCCAGCAGCACCCGGACAGGGGCGGGGGAGCAGTACTTC; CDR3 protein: CASSTRTGAGEQYF
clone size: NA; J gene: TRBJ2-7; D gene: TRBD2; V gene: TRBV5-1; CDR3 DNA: TGCGCCAGCAGCTTGGGTCTAGCGGGAATCGGGGAAGAATACGAGCAGTACTTC; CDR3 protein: CASSLGLAGIGEEYEQYF
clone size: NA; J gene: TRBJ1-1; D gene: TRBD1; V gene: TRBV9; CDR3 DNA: TGTGCCAGCAATCGACAGGGCCCGAACACTGAAGCTTTCTTT; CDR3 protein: CASNRQGPNTEAFF
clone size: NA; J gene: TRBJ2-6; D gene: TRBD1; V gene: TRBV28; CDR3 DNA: TGTGCCACTCACAGGGGCATTGGGGCCAACGTCCTGACTTTC; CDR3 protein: CATHRGIGANVLTF
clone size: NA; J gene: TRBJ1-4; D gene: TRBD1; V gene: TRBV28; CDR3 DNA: TGTGCCAGCAGACCCTCCGGGACAGGGAATGAAAAACTGTTTTTT; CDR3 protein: CASRPSGTGNEKLFF
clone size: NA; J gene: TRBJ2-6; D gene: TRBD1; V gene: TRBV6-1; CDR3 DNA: TGTGCCAGCAGTGAGCAGGGGGCGGCCGGGGCCAACGTCCTGACTTTC; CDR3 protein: CASSEQGAAGANVLTF
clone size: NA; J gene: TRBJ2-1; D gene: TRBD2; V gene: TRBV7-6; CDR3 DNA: TGTGCCAGCAGCTGGGGCGGGAGCTCCTACAATGAGCAGTTCTTC; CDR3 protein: CASSWGGSSYNEQFF
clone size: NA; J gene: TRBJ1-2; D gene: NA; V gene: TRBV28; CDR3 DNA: TGTGCCAGCAGTCCACATCTTGCAAGCTATGGCTACACCTTC; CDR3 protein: CASSPHLASYGYTF
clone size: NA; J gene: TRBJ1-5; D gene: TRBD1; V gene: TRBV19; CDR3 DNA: TGTGCCAGTAGGGACTGGACAGGGATGAGTCAGCCCCAGCATTTT; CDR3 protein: CASRDWTGMSQPQHF
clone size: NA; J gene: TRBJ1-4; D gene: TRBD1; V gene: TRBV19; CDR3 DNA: TGTGCCAGTAGTTTCCGGGACAGGCGTGAAAAACTGTTTTTT; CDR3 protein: CASSFRDRREKLFF
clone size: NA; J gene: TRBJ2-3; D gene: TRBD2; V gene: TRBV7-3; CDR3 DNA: TGTGCCAGCAGCTTTGGACTAGCGGGAAGCACAGATACGCAGTATTTT; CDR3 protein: CASSFGLAGSTDTQYF
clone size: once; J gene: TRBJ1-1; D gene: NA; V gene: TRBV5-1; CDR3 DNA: TGCGCCAGCAGCTTCACGGGGAACACTGAAGCTTTCTTT; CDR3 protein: CASSFTGNTEAFF
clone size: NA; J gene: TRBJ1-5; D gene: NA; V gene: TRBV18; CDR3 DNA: TGTGCCAGCTCACCAAGGACGCTTAGCAATCAGCCCCAGCATTTT; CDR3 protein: CASSPRTLSNQPQHF
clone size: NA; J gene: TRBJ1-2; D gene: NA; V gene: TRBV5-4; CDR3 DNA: TGTGCCAGCAGCCTCAACCGGGCGGGGGTTCATGGCTACACCTTC; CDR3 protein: CASSLNRAGVHGYTF
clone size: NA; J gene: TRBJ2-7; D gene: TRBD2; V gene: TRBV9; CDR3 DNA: TGTGCCAGCAAACCAGGGCTAGCGGGAGATGGCGAGCAGTACTTC; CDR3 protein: CASKPGLAGDGEQYF
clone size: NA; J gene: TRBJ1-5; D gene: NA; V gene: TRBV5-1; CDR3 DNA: TGCGCCAGCAGCTTGGAGGGGGGCGCGGGTCAGCCCCAGCATTTT; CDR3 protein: CASSLEGGAGQPQHF
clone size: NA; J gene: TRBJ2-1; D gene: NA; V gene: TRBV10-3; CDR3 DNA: TGTGCCATCAGTGCTCTCGGGACAACCAATGAGCAGTTCTTC; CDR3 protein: CAISALGTTNEQFF
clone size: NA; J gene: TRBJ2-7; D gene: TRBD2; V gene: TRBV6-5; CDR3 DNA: TGTGCCAGCAGTTACCCGAAGCGGGATCCATCCTACGAGCAGTACTTC; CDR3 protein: CASSYPKRDPSYEQYF
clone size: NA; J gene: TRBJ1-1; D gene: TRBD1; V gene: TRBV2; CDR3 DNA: TGTGCCAGCAGTGCAGACAGGGACGGCGACACTGAAGCTTTCTTT; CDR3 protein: CASSADRDGDTEAFF
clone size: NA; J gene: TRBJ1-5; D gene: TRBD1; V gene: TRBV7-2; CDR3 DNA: TGTGCCAGCAGCTTGCGGACAGGGCCAAATCAGCCCCAGCATTTT; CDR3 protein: CASSLRTGPNQPQHF
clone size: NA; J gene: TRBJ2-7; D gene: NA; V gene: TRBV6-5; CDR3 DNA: TGTGCCAGCAGTTACAGGTCTTCGGGCTACGAGCAGTACTTC; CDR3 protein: CASSYRSSGYEQYF
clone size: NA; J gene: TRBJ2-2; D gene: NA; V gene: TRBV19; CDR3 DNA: TGTGCCAGTAGTATCGGGGACACTAAGTCCCGCACCGGGGAGCTGTTTTTT; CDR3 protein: CASSIGDTKSRTGELFF
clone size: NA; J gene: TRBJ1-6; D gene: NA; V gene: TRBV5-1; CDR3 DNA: TGCGCCAGCACCAAGGACGGACCCCTCTATAATTCACCCCTCCACTTT; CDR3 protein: CASTKDGPLYNSPLHF
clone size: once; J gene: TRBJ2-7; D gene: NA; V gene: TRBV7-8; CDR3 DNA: TGTGCCAGCAGCTACGAACCGAGGGGGGGTTGGGACGAGCAGTACTTC; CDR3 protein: CASSYEPRGGWDEQYF
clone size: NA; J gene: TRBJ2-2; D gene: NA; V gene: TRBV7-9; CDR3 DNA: TGTGCCAGCACCTTCCGGGGCGGGGAGATCACCGGGGAGCTGTTTTTT; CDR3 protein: CASTFRGGEITGELFF
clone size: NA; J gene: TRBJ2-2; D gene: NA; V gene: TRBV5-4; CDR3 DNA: TGTGCCAGCAGCTTGGGACCCCTTGAGGACACCGGGGAGCTGTTTTTT; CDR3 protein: CASSLGPLEDTGELFF
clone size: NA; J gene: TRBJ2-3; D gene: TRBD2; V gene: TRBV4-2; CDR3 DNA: TGTGCCAGCAGCCAAGGGGGGGTAGCGGGAGGGTTCACAGATACGCAGTATTTT; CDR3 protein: CASSQGGVAGGFTDTQYF
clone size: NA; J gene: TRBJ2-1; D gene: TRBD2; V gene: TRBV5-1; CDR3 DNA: TGCGCCAGCAGCTTGGGACTAGCAGACTACAATGAGCAGTTCTTC; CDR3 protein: CASSLGLADYNEQFF
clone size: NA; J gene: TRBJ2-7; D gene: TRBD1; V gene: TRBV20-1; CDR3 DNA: TGCAGTACAGGGGGCCCCTACGAGCAGTACTTC; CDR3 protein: CSTGGPYEQYF
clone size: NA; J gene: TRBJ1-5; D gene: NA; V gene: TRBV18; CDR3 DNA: TGTGCCAGCTCACCACCGGAGGGGGGCCAGCCCCAGCATTTT; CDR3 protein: CASSPPEGGQPQHF